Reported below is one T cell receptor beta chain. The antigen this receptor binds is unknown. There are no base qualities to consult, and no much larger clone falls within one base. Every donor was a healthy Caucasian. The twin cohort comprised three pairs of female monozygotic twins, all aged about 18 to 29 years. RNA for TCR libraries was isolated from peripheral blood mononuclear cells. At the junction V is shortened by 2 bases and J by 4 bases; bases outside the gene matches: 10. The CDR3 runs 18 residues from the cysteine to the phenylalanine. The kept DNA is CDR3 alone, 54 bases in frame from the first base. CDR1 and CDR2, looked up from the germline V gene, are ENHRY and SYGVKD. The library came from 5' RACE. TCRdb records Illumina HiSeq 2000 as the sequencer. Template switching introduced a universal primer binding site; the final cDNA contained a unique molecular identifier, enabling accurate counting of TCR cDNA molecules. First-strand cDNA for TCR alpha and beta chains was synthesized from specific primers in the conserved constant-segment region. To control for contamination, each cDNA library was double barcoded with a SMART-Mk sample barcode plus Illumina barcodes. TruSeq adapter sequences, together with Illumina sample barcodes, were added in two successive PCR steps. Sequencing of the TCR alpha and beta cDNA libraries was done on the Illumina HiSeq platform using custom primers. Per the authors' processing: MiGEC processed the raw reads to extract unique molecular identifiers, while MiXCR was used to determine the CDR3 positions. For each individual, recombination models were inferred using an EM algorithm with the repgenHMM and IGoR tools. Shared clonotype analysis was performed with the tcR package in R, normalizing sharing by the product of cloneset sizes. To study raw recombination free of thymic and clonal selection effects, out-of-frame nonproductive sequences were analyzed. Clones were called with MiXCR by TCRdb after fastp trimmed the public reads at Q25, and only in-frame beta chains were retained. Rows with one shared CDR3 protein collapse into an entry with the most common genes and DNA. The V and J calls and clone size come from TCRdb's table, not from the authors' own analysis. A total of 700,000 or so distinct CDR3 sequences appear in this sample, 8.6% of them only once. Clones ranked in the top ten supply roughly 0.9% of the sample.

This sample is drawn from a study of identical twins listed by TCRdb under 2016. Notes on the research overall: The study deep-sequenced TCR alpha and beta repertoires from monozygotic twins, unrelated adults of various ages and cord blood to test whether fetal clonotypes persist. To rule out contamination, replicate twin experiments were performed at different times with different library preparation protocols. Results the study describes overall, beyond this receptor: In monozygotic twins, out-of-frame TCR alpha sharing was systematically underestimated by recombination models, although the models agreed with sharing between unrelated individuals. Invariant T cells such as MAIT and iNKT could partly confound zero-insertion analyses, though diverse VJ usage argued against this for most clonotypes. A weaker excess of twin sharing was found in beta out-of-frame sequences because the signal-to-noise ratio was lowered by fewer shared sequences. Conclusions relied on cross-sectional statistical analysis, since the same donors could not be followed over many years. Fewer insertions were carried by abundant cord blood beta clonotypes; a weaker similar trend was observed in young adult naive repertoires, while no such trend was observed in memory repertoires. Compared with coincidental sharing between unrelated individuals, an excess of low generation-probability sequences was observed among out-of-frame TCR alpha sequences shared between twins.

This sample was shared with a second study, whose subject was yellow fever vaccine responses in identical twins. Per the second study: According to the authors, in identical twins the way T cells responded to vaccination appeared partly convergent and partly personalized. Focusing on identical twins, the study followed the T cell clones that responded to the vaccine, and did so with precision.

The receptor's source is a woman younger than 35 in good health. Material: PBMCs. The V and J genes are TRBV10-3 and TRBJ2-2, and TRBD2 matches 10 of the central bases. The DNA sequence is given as TGTGCCATCAGTGAGCCTCAAGCTCTAGCGGGAGCCACCGGGGAGCTGTTTTTT. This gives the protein CAISEPQALAGATGELFF.